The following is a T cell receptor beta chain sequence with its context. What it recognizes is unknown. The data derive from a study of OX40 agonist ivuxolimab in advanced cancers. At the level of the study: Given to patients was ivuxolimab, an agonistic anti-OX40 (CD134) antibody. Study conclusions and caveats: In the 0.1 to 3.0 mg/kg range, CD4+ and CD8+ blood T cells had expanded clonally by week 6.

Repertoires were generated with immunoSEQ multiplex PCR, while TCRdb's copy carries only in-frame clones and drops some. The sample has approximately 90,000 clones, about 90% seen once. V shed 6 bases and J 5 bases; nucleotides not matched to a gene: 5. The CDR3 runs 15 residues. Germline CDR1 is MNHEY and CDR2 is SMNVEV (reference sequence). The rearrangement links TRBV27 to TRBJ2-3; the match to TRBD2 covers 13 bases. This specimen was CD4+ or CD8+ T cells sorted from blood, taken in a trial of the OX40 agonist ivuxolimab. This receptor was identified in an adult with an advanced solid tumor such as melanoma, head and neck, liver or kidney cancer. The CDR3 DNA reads TGTGCCAGCAGAGGGACTAGCGGGATGGTAGATACGCAGTATTTT. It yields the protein CASRGTSGMVDTQYF.